The clone carrying this T cell receptor (beta chain) was found many times. The antigen is unknown. The germline V gene encodes CDR1 SGHAT and CDR2 FQNNGV. This CDR3 region has 14 residues. Trimming stripped 8 bases from V and 5 bases from J, with 18 bases between. This record belongs to a study of neurological immune-mediated disorders. Points from the study as a whole: TCR clonal expansion peaked in HTLV-1-associated myelopathy patients and was lowest in multiple sclerosis patients. For the multiple sclerosis repertoire cluster, an association with any clinical or MRI feature was absent.

Each TCR transcript was tagged with a 10-nucleotide random UMI during 5'RACE. TCRdb reprocessed the 5' RACE reads via MiXCR and lists one record per CDR3 protein. The sample lists fewer than 85,000 distinct CDR3 sequences; 4.5% to 6.5% were seen once. The unsorted libraries were generated from a total of 2 million PBMCs, which had been stored in RNAlater at -80 C. The sequencing input was PBMCs. The gene calls are TRBV11-2 and TRBJ1-1; possibly TRBD1 for D (5 bases). The TCR comes from a woman aged 30 to 39 with multiple sclerosis. CDR3 protein: CASRAAGIRTEAFF. The CDR3 DNA is TGTGCCAGCCGCGCCGCAGGGATACGGACTGAAGCTTTCTTT.